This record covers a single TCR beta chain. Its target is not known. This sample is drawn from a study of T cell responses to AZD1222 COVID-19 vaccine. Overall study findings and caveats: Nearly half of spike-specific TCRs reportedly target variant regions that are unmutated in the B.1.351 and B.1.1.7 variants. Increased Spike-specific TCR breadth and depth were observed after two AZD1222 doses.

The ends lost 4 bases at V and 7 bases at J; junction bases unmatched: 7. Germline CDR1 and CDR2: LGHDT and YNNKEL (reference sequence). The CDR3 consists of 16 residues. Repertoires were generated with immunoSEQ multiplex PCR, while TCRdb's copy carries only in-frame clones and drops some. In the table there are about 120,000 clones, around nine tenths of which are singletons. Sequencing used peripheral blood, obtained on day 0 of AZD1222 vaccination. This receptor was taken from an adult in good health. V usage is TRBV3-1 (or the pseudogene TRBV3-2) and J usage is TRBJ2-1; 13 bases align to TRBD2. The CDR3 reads CASSPTGLAGQNEQFF. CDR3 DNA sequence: TGTGCCAGCAGCCCTACGGGACTAGCGGGACAGAATGAGCAGTTCTTC.